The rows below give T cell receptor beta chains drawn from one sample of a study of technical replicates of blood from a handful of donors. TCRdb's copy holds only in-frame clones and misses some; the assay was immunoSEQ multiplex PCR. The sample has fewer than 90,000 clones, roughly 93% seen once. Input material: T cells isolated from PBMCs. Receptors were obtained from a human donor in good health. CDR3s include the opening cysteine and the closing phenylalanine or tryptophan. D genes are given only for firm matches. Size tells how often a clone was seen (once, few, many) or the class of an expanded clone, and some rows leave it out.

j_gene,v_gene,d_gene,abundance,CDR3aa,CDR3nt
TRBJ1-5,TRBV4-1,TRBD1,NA,CASSLRWTGNQPQHF,TGCGCCAGCAGCCTCCGTTGGACAGGTAACCAGCCCCAGCATTTT
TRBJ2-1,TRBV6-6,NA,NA,CASSPISYNEQFF,TGTGCCAGCAGTCCAATCTCCTACAATGAGCAGTTCTTC
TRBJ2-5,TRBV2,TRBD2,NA,CASSVFLVASGVGSQETQYF,TGTGCCAGCAGTGTTTTCCTAGTGGCTAGCGGGGTAGGGTCCCAAGAGACCCAGTACTTC
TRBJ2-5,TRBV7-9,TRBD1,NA,CASPLGTDPMVSREETQYF,TGTGCCAGCCCCCTAGGGACAGACCCCATGGTCAGTCGGGAAGAGACCCAGTACTTC
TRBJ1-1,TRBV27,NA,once,CASSLVAGITEAFF,TGTGCCAGCAGTTTAGTCGCGGGGATCACTGAAGCTTTCTTT
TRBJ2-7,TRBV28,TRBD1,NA,CASTSSGGTGTYEQYF,TGTGCCAGCACCTCGTCCGGCGGGACAGGCACCTACGAGCAGTACTTC
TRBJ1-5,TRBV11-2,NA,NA,CASSQRVNQPQHF,TGTGCCAGCAGCCAGCGCGTCAATCAGCCCCAGCATTTT
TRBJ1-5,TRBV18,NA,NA,CASSSEGYLRPQHF,TGTGCCAGCTCTTCGGAGGGGTACCTGAGGCCCCAGCATTTT
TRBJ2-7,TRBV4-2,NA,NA,CASSARGGDEQYF,TGTGCCAGCAGCGCCCGAGGAGGTGACGAGCAGTACTTC
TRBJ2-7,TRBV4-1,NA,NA,CASSQDLDRNYEQYF,TGCGCCAGCAGCCAAGATCTCGACAGGAACTACGAGCAGTACTTC
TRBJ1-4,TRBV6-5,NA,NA,CASSYLQDNEKLFF,TGTGCCAGCAGTTATCTACAGGACAATGAAAAACTGTTTTTT
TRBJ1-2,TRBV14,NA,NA,CASSPTGSADYGYTF,TGTGCCAGCAGCCCCACAGGGTCGGCGGACTATGGCTACACCTTC
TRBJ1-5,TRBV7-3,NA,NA,CASTLPTTPRQVGANQPQHF,TGTGCCAGCACCCTTCCCACAACACCAAGACAGGTTGGGGCCAATCAGCCCCAGCATTTT
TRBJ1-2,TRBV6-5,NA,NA,CASSRQVFFNYGYTF,TGTGCCAGCAGCCGACAGGTTTTCTTTAACTATGGCTACACCTTC
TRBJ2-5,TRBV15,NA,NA,CATSSISRGSRETQYF,TGTGCCACCAGCAGTATATCGAGGGGGTCGCGAGAGACCCAGTACTTC
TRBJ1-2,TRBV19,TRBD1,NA,CASSPGTALYGYTF,TGTGCCAGTAGTCCCGGGACAGCGCTATATGGCTACACCTTC
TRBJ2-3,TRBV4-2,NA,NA,CASSQDIRGTDTQYF,TGTGCCAGCAGCCAAGATATCCGGGGCACAGATACGCAGTATTTT
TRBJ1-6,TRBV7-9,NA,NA,CASSLGTRGDYNSPLHF,TGTGCCAGCAGCTTAGGCACCCGGGGGGACTATAATTCACCCCTCCACTTT
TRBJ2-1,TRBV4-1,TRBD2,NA,CASSQGRLWGGYNEQFF,TGCGCCAGCAGCCAAGGGCGTCTATGGGGGGGGTACAATGAGCAGTTCTTC
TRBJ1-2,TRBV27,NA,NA,CASSSRETYYGYTF,TGTGCCAGCAGTTCCAGGGAAACTTACTATGGCTACACCTTC
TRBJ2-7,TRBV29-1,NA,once,CSVGGGSFYEQYF,TGCAGCGTAGGGGGGGGAAGCTTCTACGAGCAGTACTTC